This T cell receptor (beta chain) was retrieved from a study of a mutant IDH1 vaccine in newly diagnosed glioma. Looking at the study overall: Vaccination began 4-6 weeks post radiotherapy alone, or with temozolomide cycles. Averaging roughly 40 years of age, treated patients were approximately 62% male and about 38% female.

Broader study findings: Among top peripheral T cell clonotypes, changes seemed unrelated to pseudoprogression.

This clone was found a few times. Its antigen remains unknown. Trimming cost V 4 bases and J 1 base, with 11 bases left between them. Looked up from germline, CDR1 is SGHRS and CDR2 is YFSETQ. The CDR3 has 14 residues. This table comes from immunoSEQ multiplex PCR, and its TCRdb copy is limited to in-frame clones, with some not included. The table lists some 48,000 clones, around 78% of them singletons. Time point noted: week 5, during vaccination. The vaccine gave 300 ug of a 20-mer mutant IDH1 peptide subcutaneously per dose. Every donor had a new WHO grade 3 or 4 astrocytoma that was IDH1-mutant, with loss of nuclear ATRX.

This receptor was obtained from a woman aged 40 to 50 with glioma. V and J are TRBV5-1 and TRBJ1-1; D perhaps matches TRBD1 (5 bases). The sample in question was PBMCs, obtained from a glioma patient whose treatment included an IDH1 peptide vaccine. CDR3 sequence reads: CASSPGLPNTEAFF. CDR3 bases: TGCGCCAGCAGCCCGGGGCTCCCGAACACTGAAGCTTTCTTT.